These 32 T cell receptor beta chains came from one sample sequenced in a study of T cells in Graves' hyperthyroidism and ophthalmopathy. Template material for amplifying TCR beta CDR3 regions consisted of RNA transcripts. With the HTBI primer set, the TCR CDR3 went through a first round of RT-PCR. MiXCR was run by TCRdb on the multiplex PCR reads, yielding one entry per CDR3 protein. The table has about 410,000 distinct CDR3 sequences, about 15% seen once; the top ten hold about 19%. Sequencing was carried out using blood. Every receptor here comes from a woman between 25 and 40 years old with Graves' ophthalmopathy.

This clonotype was observed many times. This chain links TRBV20-1 with TRBJ1-1, with 11 bases lining up with TRBD1. Germline assignment: CDR1 DFQATT and CDR2 SNEGSKA (reference sequence). V trimming: 4 bases; J trimming: 4 bases; junction bases outside the gene matches: 8. This CDR3 contains 15 residues. The CDR3 DNA reads TGCAGTGCTACGAGGACAGGGGGCGGATTCACTGAAGCTTTCTTT. Translating gives CSATRTGGGFTEAFF.

This clonotype appeared many times. The chain uses TRBV5-1 and TRBJ1-2; perhaps TRBD1 as D (6 bases). The CDR3 is made up of 14 amino acids. V lost 0 bases, J lost 6 bases, and 12 bases lay in between. Germline V CDR1 and CDR2: SGHRS, YFSETQ. The CDR3 DNA follows: TGCGCCAGCAGCTTGGCAGGGGCGTCGAATGGCTACACCTTC. This encodes CASSLAGASNGYTF.

This clonotype was observed many times. This chain joins TRBV7-9 and TRBJ2-7; unclear D gene. This CDR3 spans 14 amino acids. CDR1 and CDR2 (germline): SEHNR, FQNEAQ (reference sequence). Trimming cost V 5 bases and J 3 bases, with 14 bases left between them. The CDR3 here is CASSDDLAYYEQYF. The CDR3 DNA follows: TGTGCCAGCAGCGACGACTTAGCTTACTACGAGCAGTACTTC.

This clonotype came up many times. The V call is TRBV12-3 or TRBV12-4, the J call TRBJ1-5; D not resolved. V dropped 3 bases and J dropped 5 bases, with 17 bases sitting between them. There are 16 residues in the CDR3. The DNA for the CDR3 is TGTGCCAGCAGTTTCGAGGTCCCAAAAAGAGATCAGCCCCAGCATTTT. It specifies CASSFEVPKRDQPQHF.

There are a few counts of this clonotype. This chain uses TRBV5-1 with TRBJ1-2; 10 positions match TRBD1. The V segment lost 1 base and the J segment 7 bases; nucleotides outside the gene matches: 16. In germline, CDR1 is SGHRS, CDR2 YFSETQ. This CDR3 comprises 18 residues. In DNA, the CDR3 is TGCGCCAGCAGCTTGATGAATAGGACAGGGGGGTTTCGCCGTGGCTACACCTTC. Translating gives CASSLMNRTGGFRRGYTF.

V gene TRBV30 combines with J gene TRBJ2-5; TRBD2 might be the D (6 bases). Trimming cost V 2 bases and J 4 bases, with 17 bases left between them. CDR3 length: 15 residues. CDR1 GTSNPN and CDR2 SVGIG come from the germline V gene (reference sequence). In nucleotides, the CDR3 is TGTGCCTGGAGTAGGGCGGGGACCTCTGGAGAGACCCAGTACTTC. Encoded protein: CAWSRAGTSGETQYF.

Many counts were recorded for this clonotype. CDR3 sequence reads: CASSLSAAGGNQETQYF. The CDR3 bases are TGTGCCAGCAGCCTCTCAGCAGCGGGGGGGAACCAAGAGACCCAGTACTTC. The chain is built from TRBV11-2 and TRBJ2-5; 10 bases match TRBD2. Trimming took 5 bases from V and 0 from J; bases not matched to a gene: 9. The germline gives CDR1 SGHAT, CDR2 FQNNGV. The CDR3 totals 17 residues.

This clonotype was observed many times. The rearrangement links TRBV7-6 to TRBJ1-4, with D hard to call. Per the germline V gene, CDR1 is SGHVS and CDR2 is FNYEAQ. Trimming took off 5 bases at V and 7 bases at J, with 20 bases between the two ends. The CDR3 covers 16 residues. Here the CDR3 reads CASSPHTGGIPEKLFF. CDR3 sequence (DNA): TGTGCCAGCAGCCCTCACACGGGAGGGATCCCTGAAAAACTGTTTTTT.

This clonotype was seen repeatedly, ten times or more. The chain combines TRBV30 with TRBJ1-1; possibly TRBD1 for D (5 bases). CDR1 and CDR2 from the germline V gene are GTSNPN and SVGIG (reference sequence). The CDR3 runs to 12 residues. Trimming cost V 4 bases and J 11 bases, with 17 bases left between them. Here the CDR3 DNA reads TGTGCCTGGACTGAGGGCAGGACATCGGCTTTCTTT. This gives the protein CAWTEGRTSAFF.

Points on this clonotype: It may be a read error: a sequence one base away is much more abundant. CDR3 sequence (DNA): TGTGCCAGTGGACTAGCGGAACCGAATGACCAGTTCTTC. It is translated as CASGLAEPNDQFF. The chain is built from TRBV5-4 and TRBJ2-1; TRBD2 matches 10 bases. This CDR3 has 13 residues. The germline V gene encodes CDR1 SGHNT and CDR2 YYREEE (reference sequence). The full variable domain, in which reference TRBV5-4 and TRBJ2-1 provide the parts outside the CDR3, is ETGVTQSPTHLIKTRGQQVTLRCSSQSGHNTVSWYQQALGQGPQFIFQYYREEENGRGNFPPRFSGLQFPNYSSELNVNALELDDSALYLCASGLAEPNDQFFGPGTRLTVL.

This clonotype has a single count. This chain uses TRBV28 with TRBJ2-5; D gene uncertain. Germline CDR1 MDHEN, CDR2 SYDVKM. V was cut by 8 bases and J by 4 bases, with 8 bases left in between. This CDR3 spans 11 amino acids. The CDR3 here is CASGRVETQYF. Here the CDR3 DNA reads TGTGCCAGCGGTAGAGTAGAGACCCAGTACTTC.

This clonotype was seen many times. The chain carries TRBV2 and TRBJ2-7, with D maybe TRBD1 (6 bases). The V end was cut by 4 bases, the J end by 2 bases, with 9 bases between. Germline V gene lookup returns CDR1 SNHLY and CDR2 FYNNEI. This CDR3 is 13 amino acids long. The DNA for the CDR3 is TGTGCCAGCAGTGGTGGACAGACCTACGAGCAGTACTTC. It codes for CASSGGQTYEQYF.

This clonotype was detected only once. A much larger clone is a single base away; this may be a read error. This chain links TRBV20-1 with TRBJ2-3; D call uncertain. From germline, CDR1 is DFQATT and CDR2 SNEGSKA (reference sequence). The CDR3 extends over 13 amino acids. V was shortened by 0 bases and J by 4 bases, with 8 bases between the two germline ends. CDR3 sequence (DNA): TGCAGTGCTAGAGAGTTTGTGGCAGATACGCAGTATTTT. Translated, it gives CSAREFVADTQYF.

This clonotype was detected many times. This CDR3 reads CASSPYGRGAETQYF. DNA of the CDR3: TGTGCCAGCAGTCCCTACGGCAGGGGCGCGGAGACCCAGTACTTC. The chain is built from TRBV28 and TRBJ2-5, with D tentatively TRBD1 (6 bases). This CDR3 has 15 residues. Germline V gene data show CDR1 as MDHEN and CDR2 as SYDVKM. Trimming stripped 5 bases from V and 5 bases from J, with 18 bases between.

This clonotype has at least ten counts. V gene TRBV6-1 combines with J gene TRBJ1-3; D gene uncertain. Germline V gene lookup returns CDR1 MNHNS and CDR2 SASEGT. There are 12 residues in the CDR3. Trimming removed 7 bases at V and 6 bases at J, with 10 bases between. Here the CDR3 DNA reads TGTGCCAGCACCGGCCCGGAAAACACCATATATTTT. Translated, it gives CASTGPENTIYF.

This clonotype was counted at least ten times. The rearrangement links TRBV11-2 to TRBJ2-7, with 12 bases lining up with TRBD1. J was trimmed by 1 base and V by 5 bases; bases with no gene match: 12. The CDR3 has 18 residues. The V gene's germline CDR1 is SGHAT and CDR2 FQNNGV. The CDR3 DNA reads as TGTGCCAGCAGCGCAGCCGGGACAGGGGGCTTAAGGTCCTACGAGCAGTACTTC. Protein product: CASSAAGTGGLRSYEQYF.

This clonotype was seen more than once but under ten times. The gene calls are TRBV5-8 and TRBJ2-7; 7 bases map to TRBD1. Germline V gene data show CDR1 as SGHTS and CDR2 as YDEGEE. This CDR3 is built from 15 residues. Trimming removed 4 bases from V and 1 base from J; junction bases left unmatched: 8. The DNA of the CDR3 is TGTGCCAGCAGCCACTGGACAGGCAATTCCTACGAGCAGTACTTC. Its translation is CASSHWTGNSYEQYF. The whole variable domain, remainder taken from reference TRBV5-8 and TRBJ2-7, is EAGVTQSPTHLIKTRGQQATLRCSPISGHTSVYWYQQALGLGLQFLLWYDEGEERNRGNFPPRFSGRQFPNYSSELNVNALELEDSALYLCASSHWTGNSYEQYFGPGTRLTVT.

This clonotype was recorded at least ten times. The chain couples TRBV24-1 to TRBJ2-5, with D unclear. Germline V gives CDR1 KGHDR, CDR2 SFDVKD. This CDR3 is 13 amino acids long. Between the trimmed V and J ends, which lost 2 bases and 1 base, there was a span of 4 bases. CDR3 bases: TGTGCCACCAGTGATTCCATCCAAGAGACCCAGTACTTC. Amino acids: CATSDSIQETQYF.

The sample holds many counts of this clonotype. This chain uses TRBV7-9 with TRBJ1-4; D is unclear. Germline-derived CDR1 and CDR2 are SEHNR and FQNEAQ (reference sequence). The CDR3 loop spans 18 amino acids. The V end was cut by 1 base, the J end by 0 bases, with 15 bases between. CDR3: CASSLGIRTGATNEKLFF. The CDR3, as DNA: TGTGCCAGCAGCTTAGGAATCAGGACCGGAGCAACTAATGAAAAACTGTTTTTT.

The sample holds many counts of this clonotype. The rearrangement joins TRBV10-3 to TRBJ1-1, with D possibly matching TRBD1 (5 bases). Per germline, CDR1 ENHRY and CDR2 SYGVKD. CDR3 size: 14 residues. V dropped 3 bases and J dropped 1 base, with 9 bases sitting between them. The CDR3 nucleotides are TGTGCCATCAGTGAACCGACAGAGAACACTGAAGCTTTCTTT. Translation: CAISEPTENTEAFF.

Concerning this clonotype itself: A read error may produce the germline difference seen at one junction end. V gene TRBV28 combines with J gene TRBJ1-1; D gene ambiguous. The CDR3 runs 13 residues. Germline CDR1 MDHEN, CDR2 SYDVKM. This CDR3 is CASSSLGNTEAFF. The DNA of the CDR3 is TGCGCCAGCAGTTCCTTAGGAAACACTGAAGCTTTCTTT.

This clonotype was counted ten times or more. The chain combines TRBV5-1 with TRBJ2-7; D call uncertain. In germline, CDR1 is SGHRS, CDR2 YFSETQ. V was cut by 0 bases and J by 4 bases, with 11 bases left in between. The CDR3 is made up of 14 amino acids. The DNA for the CDR3 is TGCGCCAGCAGCTTGGACCCAACGATTTACGAGCAGTACTTC. Its protein product is CASSLDPTIYEQYF.

This clonotype was recorded many times. The chain carries TRBV7-6 and TRBJ2-3, with 8 bases identical to TRBD1. The CDR3 runs to 16 residues. The germline V gene has CDR1 SGHVS and CDR2 FNYEAQ. With V trimmed by 1 base and J by 2 bases, 5 bases remained unmatched. The CDR3 nucleotides are TGTGCCAGCAGCTTAGGCACAGGGGGTTCCACAGATACGCAGTATTTT. Translating gives CASSLGTGGSTDTQYF.

V is TRBV6-1 and J is TRBJ1-1; TRBD1 might be the D (6 bases). This CDR3 contains 13 residues. Germline V CDR1 and CDR2: MNHNS, SASEGT. V dropped 8 bases and J dropped 6 bases, with 16 bases sitting between them. CDR3 amino acids: CASGTWTVSEAFF. CDR3 sequence (DNA): TGTGCCAGCGGTACCTGGACAGTCTCTGAAGCTTTCTTT.

This clonotype showed up many times. CDR3 in amino acids: CSARGTGVGEAFF. CDR3 nucleotides: TGCAGTGCTAGAGGGACAGGGGTCGGTGAAGCTTTCTTT. This chain links TRBV20-1 with TRBJ1-1, with 9 bases lining up with TRBD1. With 1 base clipped from V and 7 bases from J, the junction kept 4 bases outside the gene matches. The germline gives CDR1 DFQATT, CDR2 SNEGSKA (reference sequence). This CDR3 has 13 amino acids.

This clonotype has a count of ten or more. The chain is built from TRBV20-1 and TRBJ1-3; D is uncertain. CDR3 size: 13 residues. The germline V gene encodes CDR1 DFQATT and CDR2 SNEGSKA (reference sequence). V lost 3 bases and J lost 3, with 9 bases in between. The CDR3 region is CSARGPVGNTIYF. The DNA of the CDR3 is TGCAGTGCTAGGGGTCCGGTTGGAAACACCATATATTTT.

In this sample, this clonotype turned up many times. The genes are TRBV30 and TRBJ1-6; no definite D call. V was shortened by 5 bases and J by 13 bases, with 24 bases between the two germline ends. This CDR3 is built from 15 residues. Germline CDR1 reads GTSNPN; CDR2 reads SVGIG (reference sequence). CDR3 residues: CAWALRPTEPDPLHF. DNA for the CDR3: TGTGCCTGGGCCCTCAGGCCCACCGAACCCGACCCCCTCCACTTT.

This clonotype was recorded at least ten times. V gene TRBV3-1 combines with J gene TRBJ2-4; D might be TRBD2 (5 bases). The V end lost 3 bases, the J end lost 3 bases, and 18 bases lay between the germline ends. The CDR3 runs 17 residues. Germline CDR1 and CDR2: LGHDT and YNNKEL (reference sequence). This CDR3 reads CASSHLRGAGDKNIQYF. CDR3 nucleotides: TGTGCCAGCAGCCACTTGCGCGGCGCCGGGGACAAAAACATTCAGTACTTC. The variable domain in full, completed from reference TRBV3-1 and TRBJ2-4, reads DTAVSQTPKYLVTQMGNDKSIKCEQNLGHDTMYWYKQDSKKFLKIMFSYNNKELIINETVPNRFSPKSPDKAHLNLHINSLELGDSAVYFCASSHLRGAGDKNIQYFGAGTRLSVL.

The V and J genes are TRBV10-3 and TRBJ2-3, with D perhaps given as TRBD1 or TRBD2 (6 bases each). There are 14 residues in the CDR3. CDR1 and CDR2 (germline): ENHRY, SYGVKD. V was cut by 8 bases and J by 4 bases, with 16 bases left in between. The CDR3 DNA reads TGTGCCATCGGGGGGCTATCGGGGGCAGATACGCAGTATTTT. Its protein product is CAIGGLSGADTQYF.

The genes are TRBV20-1 and TRBJ2-2, with 7 bases lining up with TRBD2. This CDR3 comprises 15 residues. Germline-derived CDR1 and CDR2 are DFQATT and SNEGSKA (reference sequence). V gave up 5 bases and J gave up 1 base; unmatched junction bases: 7. The CDR3 DNA is TGCAGTGCTGGGGAGGGACCGGAGAACACCGGGGAGCTGTTTTTT. As protein: CSAGEGPENTGELFF.

The gene calls are TRBV10-3 and TRBJ2-5; D gene uncertain. Germline-derived CDR1 and CDR2 are ENHRY and SYGVKD. The V and J ends lost 0 bases and 5 bases respectively, with 4 bases between them. The CDR3 consists of 12 residues. The CDR3 region has the DNA TGTGCCATCAGTGAGTCGCTGGAGACCCAGTACTTC. Its translation: CAISESLETQYF.

This clonotype appeared many times. J is TRBJ1-1 and V is TRBV6-2 or TRBV6-3; D is unresolved. Germline CDR1 reads MNHEY; CDR2 reads SVGEGT. CDR3 length: 14 amino acids. Trimming pared 2 bases from V and 0 bases from J, leaving 7 bases between. The CDR3 is CASSYLVMNTEAFF. The CDR3 region has the DNA TGTGCCAGCAGTTACCTGGTAATGAACACTGAAGCTTTCTTT.